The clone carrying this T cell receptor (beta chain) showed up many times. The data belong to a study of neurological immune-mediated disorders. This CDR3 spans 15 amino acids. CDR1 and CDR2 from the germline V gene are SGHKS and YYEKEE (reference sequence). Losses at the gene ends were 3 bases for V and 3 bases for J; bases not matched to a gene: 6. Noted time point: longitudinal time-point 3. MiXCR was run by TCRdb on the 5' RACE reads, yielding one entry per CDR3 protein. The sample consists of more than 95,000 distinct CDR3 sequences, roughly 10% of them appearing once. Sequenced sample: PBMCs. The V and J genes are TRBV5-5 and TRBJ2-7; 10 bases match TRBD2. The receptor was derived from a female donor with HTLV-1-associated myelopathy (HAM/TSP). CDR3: CASSSLLAGLYEQYF. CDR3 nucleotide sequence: TGTGCCAGCAGCTCTCTACTAGCGGGGCTCTACGAGCAGTACTTC.